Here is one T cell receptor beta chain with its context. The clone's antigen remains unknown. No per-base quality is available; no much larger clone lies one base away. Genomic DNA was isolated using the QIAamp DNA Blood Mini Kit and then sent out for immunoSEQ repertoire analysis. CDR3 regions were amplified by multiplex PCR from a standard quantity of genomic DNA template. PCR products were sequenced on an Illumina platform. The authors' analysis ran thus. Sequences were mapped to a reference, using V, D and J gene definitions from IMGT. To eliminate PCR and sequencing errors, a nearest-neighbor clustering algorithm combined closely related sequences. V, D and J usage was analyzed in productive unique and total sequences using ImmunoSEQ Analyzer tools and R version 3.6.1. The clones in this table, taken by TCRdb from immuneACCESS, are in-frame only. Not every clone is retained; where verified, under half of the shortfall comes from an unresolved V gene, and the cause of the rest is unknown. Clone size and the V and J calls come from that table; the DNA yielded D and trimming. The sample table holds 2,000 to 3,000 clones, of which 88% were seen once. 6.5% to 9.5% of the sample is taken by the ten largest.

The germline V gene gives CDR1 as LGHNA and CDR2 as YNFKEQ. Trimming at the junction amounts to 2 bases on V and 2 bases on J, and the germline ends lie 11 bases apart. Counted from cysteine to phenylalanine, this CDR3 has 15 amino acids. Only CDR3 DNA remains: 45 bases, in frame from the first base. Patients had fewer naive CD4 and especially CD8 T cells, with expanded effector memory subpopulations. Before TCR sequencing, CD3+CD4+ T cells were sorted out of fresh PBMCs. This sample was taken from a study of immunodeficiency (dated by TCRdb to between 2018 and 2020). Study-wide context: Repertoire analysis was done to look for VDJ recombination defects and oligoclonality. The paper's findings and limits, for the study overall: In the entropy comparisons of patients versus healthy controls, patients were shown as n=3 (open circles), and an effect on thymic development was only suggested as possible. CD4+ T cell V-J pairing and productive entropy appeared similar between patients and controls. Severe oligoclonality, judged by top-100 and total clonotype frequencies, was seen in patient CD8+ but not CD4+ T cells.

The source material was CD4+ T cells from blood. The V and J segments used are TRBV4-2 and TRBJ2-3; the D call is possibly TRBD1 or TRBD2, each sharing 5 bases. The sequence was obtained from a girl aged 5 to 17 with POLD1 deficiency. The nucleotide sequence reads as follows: TGTGCCAGCAGCCAACAGGTCGGGGCCACAGATACGCAGTATTTT. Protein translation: CASSQQVGATDTQYF.